Listed here are 2 T cell receptor beta chains from one sample, sequenced in a study of blood T cell repertoires in COVID-19. Clones were sequenced by immunoSEQ multiplex PCR, and TCRdb holds only the in-frame ones, with some missing. The sample holds 170,000 or so clones; roughly 89% are singletons and the top ten take approximately 0.88%. Sequencing was carried out using peripheral blood. The receptors derive from a woman between 18 and 30 years old who had recovered from COVID-19.

CDR3 bases: TGCGCCAGCAGCTACAGAACCGGGGGGAACACTGAAGCTTTCTTT. It encodes CASSYRTGGNTEAFF. The chain couples TRBV4-1 to TRBJ1-1; possibly TRBD1 for D (5 bases). Trimming pared 5 bases from V and 1 base from J, leaving 14 bases between. The CDR3 spans 15 residues. Per germline, CDR1 MGHRA and CDR2 YSYEKL.

The CDR3 region is CASSYGSIVYGYTF. The CDR3 nucleotides read TGTGCCAGCAGTTACGGGAGCATCGTCTATGGCTACACCTTC. The chain joins TRBV6-6 to TRBJ1-2; D remains unclear. CDR1 is MNHNY, CDR2 SVGAGI, per germline (reference sequence). The CDR3 has 14 residues. The V end lost 2 bases, the J end lost 4 bases, and 11 bases lay between the germline ends.